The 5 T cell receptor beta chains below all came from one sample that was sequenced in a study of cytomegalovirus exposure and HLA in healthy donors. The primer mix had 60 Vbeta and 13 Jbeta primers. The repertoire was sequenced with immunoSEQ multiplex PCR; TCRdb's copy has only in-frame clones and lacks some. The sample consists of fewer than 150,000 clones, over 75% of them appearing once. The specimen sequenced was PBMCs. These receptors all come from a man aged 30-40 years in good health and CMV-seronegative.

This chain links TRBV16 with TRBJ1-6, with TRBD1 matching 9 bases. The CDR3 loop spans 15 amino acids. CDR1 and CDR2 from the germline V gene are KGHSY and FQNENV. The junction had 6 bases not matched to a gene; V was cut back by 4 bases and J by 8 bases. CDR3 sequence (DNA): TGTGCCAGCAGCCCCTGGGGACAGGGTGATTCACCCCTCCACTTT. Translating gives CASSPWGQGDSPLHF.

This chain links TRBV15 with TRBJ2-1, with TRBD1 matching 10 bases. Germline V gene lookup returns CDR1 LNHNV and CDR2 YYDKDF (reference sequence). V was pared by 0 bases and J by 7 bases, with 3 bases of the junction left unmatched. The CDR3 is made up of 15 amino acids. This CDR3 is CATSREGQGYNEQFF. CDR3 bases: TGTGCCACCAGCAGAGAGGGACAGGGGTATAATGAGCAGTTCTTC.

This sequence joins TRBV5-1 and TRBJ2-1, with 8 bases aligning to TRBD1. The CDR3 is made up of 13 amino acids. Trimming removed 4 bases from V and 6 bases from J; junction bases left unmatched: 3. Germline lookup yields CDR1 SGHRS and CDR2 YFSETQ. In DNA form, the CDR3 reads TGCGCCAGCAGCGTGGGACAGGCCAATGAGCAGTTCTTC. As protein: CASSVGQANEQFF.

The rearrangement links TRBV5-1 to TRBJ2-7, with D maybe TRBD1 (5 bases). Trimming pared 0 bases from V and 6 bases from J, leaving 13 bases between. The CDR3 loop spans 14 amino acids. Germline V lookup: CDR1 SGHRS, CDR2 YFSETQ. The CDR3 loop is CASSLAVRVGEQYF. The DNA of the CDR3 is TGCGCCAGCAGCTTGGCCGTCAGGGTGGGCGAGCAGTACTTC.

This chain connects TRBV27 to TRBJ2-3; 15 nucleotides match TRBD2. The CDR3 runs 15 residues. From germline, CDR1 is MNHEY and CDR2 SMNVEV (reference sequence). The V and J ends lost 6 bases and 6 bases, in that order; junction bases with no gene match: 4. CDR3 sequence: CASRWTSGGADTQYF. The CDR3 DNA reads TGTGCCAGCAGGTGGACTAGCGGGGGGGCGGATACGCAGTATTTT.